These 10 T cell receptor beta chains originate from one sample sequenced in a study of blood T cell repertoires in COVID-19. Sequenced by immunoSEQ multiplex PCR; TCRdb stores in-frame clones only, minus some. The sample includes some 75,000 clones, 75% to 90% of them seen just once. The specimen sequenced was peripheral blood. The receptors were sampled from a man aged 80 or over with COVID-19, enrolled during active disease.

V and J are TRBV4-2 and TRBJ1-3, with D perhaps TRBD1 (5 bases). Germline CDR1 is LGHNA and CDR2 is YNFKEQ. Trimming pared 1 base from V and 6 bases from J, leaving 13 bases between. CDR3 length: 15 amino acids. The DNA of the CDR3 is TGTGCCAGCAGCCAAGGGGGGAGGGTTGAAAACACCATATATTTT. Its translation is CASSQGGRVENTIYF.

This sequence joins TRBV12-3 or TRBV12-4 and TRBJ2-5, with D hard to call. Trimming left V 8 bases short and J 2 bases short, with 12 bases between. The CDR3 extends over 13 amino acids. The CDR3 loop reads CASAGELQETQYF. CDR3 in DNA: TGTGCCAGCGCCGGAGAATTACAAGAGACCCAGTACTTC.

This clone appeared a few times. A junction end diverges from the germline sequence, so it may reflect a read error. The chain has TRBV11-2 and TRBJ1-2; perhaps TRBD1 as D (6 bases). Germline V CDR1 and CDR2: SGHAT, FQNNGV. The CDR3 loop spans 14 amino acids. CDR3 residues: CASSVDRFNYGYTF. CDR3 nucleotide sequence: TGTGCCAGCAGCGTAGACAGGTTTAACTATGGCTACACCTTC. The full variable domain, in which reference TRBV11-2 and TRBJ1-2 provide the parts outside the CDR3, is EAGVAQSPRYKIIEKRQSVAFWCNPISGHATLYWYQQILGQGPKLLIQFQNNGVVDDSQLPKDRFSAERLKGVDSTLKIQPAKLEDSAVYLCASSVDRFNYGYTFGSGTRLTVV.

The chain links TRBV6-1 to TRBJ2-5; 8 nucleotides match TRBD2. V shed 2 bases, J shed 6 bases, and the junction held 14 bases outside the gene matches. Germline V CDR1 and CDR2: MNHNS, SASEGT. The length of the CDR3 is 17 residues. In nucleotides, the CDR3 is TGTGCCAGCAGTGAATCCCGTTACTCGGGGGGGCGGCAGACCCAGTACTTC. Amino acid sequence: CASSESRYSGGRQTQYF.

This chain uses TRBV27 with TRBJ1-2, with TRBD1 identical over 8 bases. Germline V CDR1 and CDR2: MNHEY, SMNVEV (reference sequence). J gave up 6 bases and V 4 bases, and 13 bases lay outside the gene matches. The CDR3 is 16 residues long. The CDR3: CASSSRATQGANGYTF. The CDR3 DNA reads TGTGCCAGCAGTTCCCGGGCTACTCAGGGGGCCAATGGCTACACCTTC.

The chain is built from TRBV12-3 or TRBV12-4 and TRBJ1-3, with TRBD1 as a possible D gene (5 bases). Deletions cut 11 bases from V and 9 bases from J, with 14 bases between. The CDR3 totals 11 residues. CDR3 residues: CAADSTGTIYF. The CDR3, as DNA: TGTGCCGCAGACAGCACGGGCACCATATATTTT.

J is TRBJ1-1 and V is TRBV3-1 (or the pseudogene TRBV3-2); weak D call: TRBD1 (6 bases). V gave up 3 bases and J gave up 1 base, with 9 bases separating them. CDR3 length: 14 amino acids. The germline CDR1 and CDR2 sequences are LGHDT and YNNKEL (reference sequence). The CDR3 protein is CASSHGGRNTEAFF. CDR3 nucleotide sequence: TGTGCCAGCAGCCACGGGGGGCGGAACACTGAAGCTTTCTTT.

The CDR3 loop is CASSAEPGQGAYGYTF. The CDR3 DNA is TGTGCCAGCTCAGCGGAACCGGGACAGGGGGCCTATGGCTACACCTTC. The J gene is TRBJ1-2, the V gene TRBV18; 12 nucleotides match TRBD1. CDR3 length: 16 residues. Per the germline V gene, CDR1 is KGHSH and CDR2 is LQKENI. J lost 4 bases, V lost 5 bases, and 8 bases had no gene match.

The chain employs TRBV5-1 and TRBJ2-7; perhaps TRBD2 as D (5 bases). The CDR3 consists of 13 residues. Per germline, CDR1 SGHRS and CDR2 YFSETQ. Trimming stripped 5 bases from V and 5 bases from J, with 14 bases between. As DNA, the CDR3 is TGCGCCAGCAGGTCCGGGGTTTCCGACGAGCAGTACTTC. Its protein is CASRSGVSDEQYF. The variable domain in full, with the rest retrieved from reference TRBV5-1 and TRBJ2-7, is KAGVTQTPRYLIKTRGQQVTLSCSPISGHRSVSWYQQTPGQGLQFLFEYFSETQRNKGNFPGRFSGRQFSNSRSEMNVSTLELGDSALYLCASRSGVSDEQYFGPGTRLTVT.

This chain joins TRBV18 and TRBJ1-2; D remains ambiguous. Germline loops: CDR1 KGHSH, CDR2 LQKENI. V was cut by 3 bases and J by 4 bases, with 15 bases left in between. The CDR3 consists of 15 residues. CDR3 bases: TGTGCCAGCTCACCTTCTGGACGTGAGGGCTATGGCTACACCTTC. Its translation: CASSPSGREGYGYTF.